What follows describes a single TCR beta chain. This same CDR3 is encoded by further DNA sequences in the sample. Cohort 3 donors were reported recovered after two negative PCRs, clearance, or symptom resolution. Per the authors' pipeline: From reference gene primer amplification, estimates of nucleated cell counts were derived. Produced via immunoSEQ multiplex PCR; TCRdb's table is partial and in-frame only. That table supplies the V and J calls and clone size; D and trimming were determined from the DNA. The sample lists around 250,000 clones, around 86% occurring once. These data belong to a study of blood T cell repertoires in COVID-19. Study in general: Some COVID-19 samples were acute and others convalescent; all came from the United States, Italy and Spain.

Material: PBMCs or T cells enriched from blood (not recorded which). This receptor was obtained from a woman aged 50 to 60 who had recovered from COVID-19.

In nucleotides, the CDR3 is TGTGCCAGCAGTGAGCCGGGACAGGGGACATATGGCTACACCTTC. Translation: CASSEPGQGTYGYTF. The gene calls are TRBV25-1 and TRBJ1-2; TRBD1 matches 10 bases. The CDR3 covers 15 residues. Germline V gene lookup returns CDR1 MGHDK and CDR2 SYGVNS. V gave up 3 bases and J gave up 5 bases; unmatched junction bases: 6.